This T cell receptor (beta chain) was retrieved from a study of T cell responses to AZD1222 COVID-19 vaccine. Broader study findings: Nearly half of spike-specific TCRs reportedly target variant regions that are unmutated in the B.1.351 and B.1.1.7 variants. CD4 TCRs associated with vaccination spanned spike, dominating at 160-218 and 743-854.

The count of this clone is one. Its target is not known. V gave up 4 bases and J gave up 6 bases, with 12 bases separating them. The CDR3 length is 13 residues. CDR1 SGDLS and CDR2 YYNGEE come from the germline V gene. Clones were read by immunoSEQ multiplex PCR, and TCRdb kept only the in-frame ones, dropping some. The table has tens of thousands of clones, approximately 88% seen once; the top ten hold about 20%. V is TRBV9 and J is TRBJ2-3, with TRBD2 as a possible D gene (6 bases). This sequence originates from an adult who received the AZD1222 COVID-19 vaccine. This specimen consisted of peripheral blood, obtained 28 days after the second AZD1222 dose. The CDR3, as DNA: TGTGCCAGCAGCCACCGGGGGATGGATACGCAGTATTTT. Translated: CASSHRGMDTQYF.